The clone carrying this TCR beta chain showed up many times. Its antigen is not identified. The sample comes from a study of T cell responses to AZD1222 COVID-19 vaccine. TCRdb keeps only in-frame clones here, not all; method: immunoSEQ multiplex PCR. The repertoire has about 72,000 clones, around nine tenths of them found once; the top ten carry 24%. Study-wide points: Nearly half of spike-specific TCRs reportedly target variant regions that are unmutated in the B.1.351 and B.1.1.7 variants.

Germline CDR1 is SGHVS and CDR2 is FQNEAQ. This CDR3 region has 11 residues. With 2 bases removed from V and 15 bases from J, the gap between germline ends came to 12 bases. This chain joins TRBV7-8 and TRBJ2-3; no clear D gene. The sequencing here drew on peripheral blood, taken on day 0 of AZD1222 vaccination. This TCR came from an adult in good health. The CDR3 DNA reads TGTGCCAGCAGCTTAACTCGGGTCTACTATTTT. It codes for CASSLTRVYYF.